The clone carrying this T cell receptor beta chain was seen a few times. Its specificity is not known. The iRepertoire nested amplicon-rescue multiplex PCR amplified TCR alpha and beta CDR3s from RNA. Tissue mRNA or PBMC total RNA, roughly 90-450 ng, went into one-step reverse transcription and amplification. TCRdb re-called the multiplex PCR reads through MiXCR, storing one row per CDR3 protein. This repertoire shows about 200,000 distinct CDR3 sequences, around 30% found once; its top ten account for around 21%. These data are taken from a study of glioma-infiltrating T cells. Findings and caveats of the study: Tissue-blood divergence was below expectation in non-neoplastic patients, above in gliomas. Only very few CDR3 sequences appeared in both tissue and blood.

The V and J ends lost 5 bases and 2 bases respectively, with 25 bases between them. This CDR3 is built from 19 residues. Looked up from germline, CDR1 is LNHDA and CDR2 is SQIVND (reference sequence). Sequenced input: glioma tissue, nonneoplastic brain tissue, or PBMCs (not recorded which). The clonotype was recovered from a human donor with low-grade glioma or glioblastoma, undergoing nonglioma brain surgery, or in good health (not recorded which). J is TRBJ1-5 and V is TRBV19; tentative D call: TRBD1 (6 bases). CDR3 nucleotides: TGTGCCAGTAGTCCATGGGCGTTGGCTGGGGGCCTTGGCAATCAGCCCCAGCATTTT. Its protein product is CASSPWALAGGLGNQPQHF.